A single sample gave rise to the 2 T cell receptor beta chains below, sequenced in a study of CD8 T cells in Susac syndrome (dated by TCRdb to the late 2010s). The library was built by means of the immunoSEQ multiplex PCR assay. RNA was extracted using the RNeasy kit, and about 0.5 to 1 ug of the RNA was reverse transcribed with random hexamers. The public reads were reanalyzed by TCRdb: fastp trimming at Q25, MiXCR alignment, in-frame beta chains only. Under each unique CDR3 protein, matching rows form one entry showing the most common genes and DNA. This sample comprises some 300,000 distinct CDR3 sequences, 65% to 90% of them detected only once. Around 0.21% of the sample rests with the top ten. The sequenced material came from CD8+ T cells from PBMCs. Receptors were obtained from a human donor with multiple sclerosis.

This chain links TRBV5-8 with TRBJ2-7, with 8 bases aligning to TRBD1. Unmatched junction bases numbered 8, after V lost 1 base and J lost 5 bases. The V gene's germline CDR1 is SGHTS and CDR2 YDEGEE. The CDR3 extends over 15 amino acids. This CDR3 is CASSLQKTGVNEQYF. CDR3 coding DNA: TGTGCCAGCAGCTTGCAGAAGACAGGGGTAAACGAGCAGTACTTC.

This clonotype was observed a handful of times. This sequence joins TRBV28 and TRBJ2-1; D possibly corresponds to TRBD2 (5 bases). Germline lookup yields CDR1 MDHEN and CDR2 SYDVKM. This CDR3 comprises 14 residues. V lost 5 bases, J lost 2 bases, and 10 bases lay in between. In nucleotides, the CDR3 is TGTGCCAGCAGTCTGAGCGGTACCTACAATGAGCAGTTCTTC. Translation gives CASSLSGTYNEQFF.